This T cell receptor beta chain was documented in a study of blood T cell repertoires in COVID-19. Study context: Some COVID-19 samples were acute and others convalescent; all came from the United States, Italy and Spain.

Participants reported their clinical history, and cohort assignment relied on those reports. Trimming cost V 8 bases and J 7 bases, with 18 bases left between them. This CDR3 is 13 amino acids long. Germline V CDR1 and CDR2: SQVTM, ANQGSEA. Produced via immunoSEQ multiplex PCR; TCRdb's table is partial and in-frame only. The sample carries 210,000 or so clones, around 80% recorded once. Source material: PBMCs or T cells enriched from blood (not recorded which). V gene TRBV29-1 combines with J gene TRBJ1-5; a weak D match, TRBD1 (5 bases). The clonotype originates from a woman in her thirties or forties with acute COVID-19. CDR3: CSHTDILGQPQHF. CDR3 bases: TGCAGCCATACGGACATCCTCGGGCAGCCCCAGCATTTT.